One T cell receptor beta chain is described in this entry. Study processing details: By means of reference gene primer amplification, nucleated cell counts were estimated. Assay: immunoSEQ multiplex PCR; the TCRdb copy retains only in-frame clones and omits some. The DNA gave D and trimming, while V, J and clone size come from that table. The repertoire has approximately 52,000 clones, 91% of them found once; the top ten carry 2.5% to 3.5%. The entry originates in a study of blood T cell repertoires in COVID-19. About the study: Specimens from acute and convalescent COVID-19 originated in the United States, Italy and Spain. T cells, B-cell-depleted T cells, or PBMCs provided the cDNA or gDNA that served as material.

Germline trimming cut 5 bases from V and 3 bases from J; bases unmatched to any gene: 3. Germline CDR1 SGHTA, CDR2 FQGNSA. The CDR3 extends over 13 amino acids. The sequenced material came from peripheral blood. This TCR came from a middle-aged man with acute or convalescent COVID-19. The genes are TRBV7-2 and TRBJ1-2; TRBD1 matches at 7 bases. The CDR3 DNA reads as TGTGCCAGCAGCGGACAGGCTCACTATGGCTACACCTTC. Its protein is CASSGQAHYGYTF.